This TCR beta chain was sequenced for a study of beta chain features in type 1 diabetes. General study results and limits: A moderate, significant TCRB CDR3 shortening appeared in type 1 diabetes across four CD4+ subsets. The VDJ junctions of type 1 diabetes patients carried fewer insertions and more deletions. Amplification by PCR could prefer shorter templates, with the same effect in patients and controls.

Germline V gene lookup returns CDR1 SQVTM and CDR2 ANQGSEA. Trimming shortened V by 6 bases and J by 13 bases, and 18 bases separated the two germline ends. The CDR3 has 11 amino acids. Over 95% purity was reached by all sorted populations. Expressed TCRB transcripts were sequenced, since all the RNA that had been isolated was reverse transcribed. Data came from immunoSEQ multiplex PCR; TCRdb stores just in-frame clones and leaves some out. The sample records about 300,000 clones, about 7.8% being singletons. This clone appeared a few times. Its antigen is not known. The sequencing input was central memory CD4+ T cells from blood. The TCR sequence derives from a woman between 18 and 29 years old in good health. V and J are TRBV29-1 and TRBJ1-2; D remains ambiguous. CDR3 region: CSVSSGDIATF. DNA of the CDR3: TGCAGCGTAAGCAGCGGAGACATTGCCACCTTC. The entire variable domain, with the rest obtained from reference TRBV29-1 and TRBJ1-2, is as follows: SAVISQKPSRDICQRGTSLTIQCQVDSQVTMMFWYRQQPGQSLTLIATANQGSEATYESGFVIDKFPISRPNLTFSTLTVSNMSPEDSSIYLCSVSSGDIATFGSGTRLTVV.